This is a list of T cell receptor beta chains from one sample in a study of blood T cell repertoires in COVID-19. Sequencing used immunoSEQ multiplex PCR; TCRdb keeps in-frame clones, though not all of them. Of about 370,000 clones detected, around 89% appear once; the ten largest clones hold 5% to 8.5%. Sequencing was done on a sample of peripheral blood. Receptors were obtained from a man aged 18 to 29 with active or convalescent COVID-19. Both conserved end residues are part of each CDR3. The order of the fields is D gene, V gene, clone size, J gene, CDR3 DNA, CDR3 protein. D genes are given only for firm matches. Some rows mark clone size as missing; the rest say once, few, many or name a class of expanded clone.

d_gene: TRBD1; v_gene: TRBV5-1; abundance: many; j_gene: TRBJ1-2; CDR3nt: TGCGCCAGCAGCCCCGGGACAGGCGGTGGCTATGGCTACACCTTC; CDR3aa: CASSPGTGGGYGYTF
d_gene: TRBD1; v_gene: TRBV4-2; abundance: NA; j_gene: TRBJ1-2; CDR3nt: TGTGCCAGCAGCCTGACAGGGACTAACTATGGCTACACCTTC; CDR3aa: CASSLTGTNYGYTF
d_gene: NA; v_gene: TRBV11-3; abundance: NA; j_gene: TRBJ2-5; CDR3nt: TGTGCCAGCAGCTTAGATGGTAGGGGACAAGAGACCCAGTACTTC; CDR3aa: CASSLDGRGQETQYF
d_gene: TRBD2; v_gene: TRBV7-8; abundance: once; j_gene: TRBJ2-2; CDR3nt: TGTGCCAGCAGCCTAATGTCCCTAGCGGGGGGCAACACCGGGGAGCTGTTTTTT; CDR3aa: CASSLMSLAGGNTGELFF
d_gene: NA; v_gene: TRBV18; abundance: NA; j_gene: TRBJ2-5; CDR3nt: TGTGCCAGCTCACCAAGAGTCCAAGAGACCCAGTACTTC; CDR3aa: CASSPRVQETQYF
d_gene: NA; v_gene: TRBV7-2; abundance: NA; j_gene: TRBJ2-1; CDR3nt: TGTGCCAGCAGCTCTGGACTATCTAATGAGCAGTTCTTC; CDR3aa: CASSSGLSNEQFF
d_gene: NA; v_gene: TRBV7-2; abundance: once; j_gene: TRBJ1-5; CDR3nt: TGTGCCAGCAGCTTTAGCCAGCACCGCGATCAGCCCCAGCATTTT; CDR3aa: CASSFSQHRDQPQHF
d_gene: NA; v_gene: TRBV5-4; abundance: NA; j_gene: TRBJ2-7; CDR3nt: TGTGCCAGCAGCACACGACTAGACCCCTCCGAGCAGTACTTC; CDR3aa: CASSTRLDPSEQYF
d_gene: TRBD2; v_gene: TRBV10-3; abundance: NA; j_gene: TRBJ2-5; CDR3nt: TGTGCCATCAGTCCGACTAGCGGTAAAGAGACCCAGTACTTC; CDR3aa: CAISPTSGKETQYF
d_gene: NA; v_gene: TRBV7-3; abundance: NA; j_gene: TRBJ1-2; CDR3nt: TGTGCCAGCAGCTTACATTCCAGGTATGGCTACACCTTC; CDR3aa: CASSLHSRYGYTF
d_gene: TRBD2; v_gene: TRBV5-8; abundance: NA; j_gene: TRBJ2-7; CDR3nt: TGTGCCAGCAGCCCGGGGACTAGCGGGGGGGCAGCGCAGTACTTC; CDR3aa: CASSPGTSGGAAQYF
d_gene: NA; v_gene: TRBV6-5; abundance: NA; j_gene: TRBJ1-1; CDR3nt: TGTGCCAGCAGTCCTCAGGGGAATGTGGCTTTCTTT; CDR3aa: CASSPQGNVAFF
d_gene: NA; v_gene: TRBV7-2; abundance: NA; j_gene: TRBJ2-3; CDR3nt: TGTGCCAGCAGCTCGTTCCGTACAGATACGCAGTATTTT; CDR3aa: CASSSFRTDTQYF
d_gene: NA; v_gene: TRBV12-3/TRBV12-4; abundance: once; j_gene: TRBJ1-5; CDR3nt: TGTGCCAGCACCAGGACAGTGCAGCCCCAGCATTTT; CDR3aa: CASTRTVQPQHF
d_gene: NA; v_gene: TRBV18; abundance: NA; j_gene: TRBJ1-2; CDR3nt: TGTGCCAGCTCACCGCTCCCAGACTTAGCTAACTATGGCTACACCTTC; CDR3aa: CASSPLPDLANYGYTF
d_gene: TRBD2; v_gene: TRBV27; abundance: NA; j_gene: TRBJ2-7; CDR3nt: TGTGCCAGCAGCTCGGTTAGCGGGGGGGCGAACGAGCAGTACTTC; CDR3aa: CASSSVSGGANEQYF
d_gene: NA; v_gene: TRBV5-1; abundance: NA; j_gene: TRBJ2-1; CDR3nt: TGCGCCAGCAGCACCGGGACTGGCCGTATGGATGAGCAGTTCTTC; CDR3aa: CASSTGTGRMDEQFF
d_gene: TRBD2; v_gene: TRBV28; abundance: once; j_gene: TRBJ2-7; CDR3nt: TGTGCCAGCATCTTGGGACTAGCGGGAAGCTACGAGCAGTACTTC; CDR3aa: CASILGLAGSYEQYF
d_gene: NA; v_gene: TRBV6-2/TRBV6-3; abundance: NA; j_gene: TRBJ2-7; CDR3nt: TGTGCCAGCAGCTATTACTACGAGCAGTACTTC; CDR3aa: CASSYYYEQYF
d_gene: TRBD1; v_gene: TRBV5-4; abundance: NA; j_gene: TRBJ1-6; CDR3nt: TGTGCCAGCAGCCAGGGACAGGGATATTCACCCCTCCACTTT; CDR3aa: CASSQGQGYSPLHF
d_gene: TRBD1; v_gene: TRBV7-2; abundance: NA; j_gene: TRBJ2-5; CDR3nt: TGTGCCAGCAGCTTAGTCTCGGCAGGGGGTCAAGAGACCCAGTACTTC; CDR3aa: CASSLVSAGGQETQYF
d_gene: NA; v_gene: TRBV9; abundance: once; j_gene: TRBJ2-5; CDR3nt: TGTGCCAGCAGCGTAGAAGGCAGGGGCCACCAAGAGACCCAGTACTTC; CDR3aa: CASSVEGRGHQETQYF
d_gene: NA; v_gene: TRBV6-5; abundance: NA; j_gene: TRBJ2-7; CDR3nt: TGTGCCAGCAGTTACTCTTGGCAGGGGCCCACCTACGAGCAGTACTTC; CDR3aa: CASSYSWQGPTYEQYF
d_gene: NA; v_gene: TRBV18; abundance: once; j_gene: TRBJ2-6; CDR3nt: TGTGCCAGCTCACCGGAAGTACAACTGGGGGCCAACGTGCTGACTTTC; CDR3aa: CASSPEVQLGANVLTF
d_gene: NA; v_gene: TRBV3-1/TRBV3-2; abundance: once; j_gene: TRBJ2-7; CDR3nt: TGTGCCAGCAGCCAAGCAGAGGAGGGAAACTACGAGCAGTACTTC; CDR3aa: CASSQAEEGNYEQYF
d_gene: TRBD1; v_gene: TRBV11-2; abundance: once; j_gene: TRBJ1-5; CDR3nt: TGTGCCAGCAGCTTAGGGAGGACAGGGCAGCCCCAGCATTTT; CDR3aa: CASSLGRTGQPQHF
d_gene: TRBD1; v_gene: TRBV12-3/TRBV12-4; abundance: NA; j_gene: TRBJ2-1; CDR3nt: TGTGCCAGCAGGGACAGGGTCAATGAGCAGTTCTTC; CDR3aa: CASRDRVNEQFF
d_gene: NA; v_gene: TRBV7-2; abundance: NA; j_gene: TRBJ1-5; CDR3nt: TGTGCCAGCAGTTTGTCCCCAGGGATTGGCAATCAGCCCCAGCATTTT; CDR3aa: CASSLSPGIGNQPQHF
d_gene: TRBD1; v_gene: TRBV3-1/TRBV3-2; abundance: NA; j_gene: TRBJ1-1; CDR3nt: TGTGCCAGCAGCCTACAGGGGGCCGGATACACTGAAGCTTTCTTT; CDR3aa: CASSLQGAGYTEAFF
d_gene: TRBD1; v_gene: TRBV4-2; abundance: few; j_gene: TRBJ1-2; CDR3nt: TGTGCCAGCAGCCAAGTGGGACAGGTGATCTATGGCTACACCTTC; CDR3aa: CASSQVGQVIYGYTF
d_gene: TRBD1; v_gene: TRBV27; abundance: NA; j_gene: TRBJ2-2; CDR3nt: TGTGCCAGCAGTCCCTATCAGGGGGCCGGGGAGCTGTTTTTT; CDR3aa: CASSPYQGAGELFF
d_gene: NA; v_gene: TRBV7-2; abundance: NA; j_gene: TRBJ2-7; CDR3nt: TGTGCCAGCAGCTTAGCTCTACTCCGGTCCTACGAGCAGTACTTC; CDR3aa: CASSLALLRSYEQYF
d_gene: NA; v_gene: TRBV7-9; abundance: NA; j_gene: TRBJ1-3; CDR3nt: TGTGCCAGCAGCTATGACGGGAGCTCTGGAAACACCATATATTTT; CDR3aa: CASSYDGSSGNTIYF
d_gene: TRBD1; v_gene: TRBV3-1/TRBV3-2; abundance: NA; j_gene: TRBJ1-4; CDR3nt: TGTGCCAGCAGCCAACCGGGGACAGGGGCTAATGAAAAACTGTTTTTT; CDR3aa: CASSQPGTGANEKLFF
d_gene: NA; v_gene: TRBV5-3; abundance: NA; j_gene: TRBJ1-1; CDR3nt: TGTGCCAGAAGCTTGACCGGGACACTTATCATGAACACTGAAGCTTTCTTT; CDR3aa: CARSLTGTLIMNTEAFF
d_gene: NA; v_gene: TRBV24-1; abundance: NA; j_gene: TRBJ2-7; CDR3nt: TGTGCCACCAGTGATTCGTGGCAGAACGAGCAGTACTTC; CDR3aa: CATSDSWQNEQYF
d_gene: NA; v_gene: TRBV27; abundance: NA; j_gene: TRBJ1-6; CDR3nt: TGTGCCAGCAGCCCGGAAGGGGTGGTCCGCTATAATTCACCCCTCCACTTT; CDR3aa: CASSPEGVVRYNSPLHF
d_gene: NA; v_gene: TRBV30; abundance: few; j_gene: TRBJ2-5; CDR3nt: TGTGCCTGGAGTGTACGGGTTAGGGAGACCCAGTACTTC; CDR3aa: CAWSVRVRETQYF
d_gene: TRBD1; v_gene: TRBV9; abundance: NA; j_gene: TRBJ1-1; CDR3nt: TGTGCCAGCAGAGAGCCGGGACAGGGGGCCACTGAAGCTTTCTTT; CDR3aa: CASREPGQGATEAFF
d_gene: NA; v_gene: TRBV7-9; abundance: NA; j_gene: TRBJ2-7; CDR3nt: TGTGCCAGCAGCTTATCAGGGGTTGTATACGAGCAGTACTTC; CDR3aa: CASSLSGVVYEQYF
d_gene: TRBD2; v_gene: TRBV7-2; abundance: NA; j_gene: TRBJ2-7; CDR3nt: TGTGCCAGCAGCCCGAGAGCGGGGTCCTCCTACGAGCAGTACTTC; CDR3aa: CASSPRAGSSYEQYF
d_gene: NA; v_gene: TRBV15; abundance: once; j_gene: TRBJ1-5; CDR3nt: TGTGCCACCAGCAGAGATACGAGAGGGCAGGGAGGAGGCAATCAGCCCCAGCATTTT; CDR3aa: CATSRDTRGQGGGNQPQHF
d_gene: NA; v_gene: TRBV29-1; abundance: NA; j_gene: TRBJ1-1; CDR3nt: TGCAGCGTTGCAGTGAACACTGAAGCTTTCTTT; CDR3aa: CSVAVNTEAFF
d_gene: NA; v_gene: TRBV5-1; abundance: NA; j_gene: TRBJ2-1; CDR3nt: TGCGCCAGCAGCTTACAGGGATACAATGAGCAGTTCTTC; CDR3aa: CASSLQGYNEQFF
d_gene: TRBD1; v_gene: TRBV28; abundance: NA; j_gene: TRBJ1-2; CDR3nt: TGTGCCAGCAGTTTAGGGTTTGGGACAGCGGCTAACTATGGCTACACCTTC; CDR3aa: CASSLGFGTAANYGYTF
d_gene: NA; v_gene: TRBV6-2/TRBV6-3; abundance: NA; j_gene: TRBJ2-4; CDR3nt: TGTGCCAGCAGTTACGGTCAGGGGTTGCCCAAAAACATTCAGTACTTC; CDR3aa: CASSYGQGLPKNIQYF
d_gene: TRBD1; v_gene: TRBV5-6; abundance: NA; j_gene: TRBJ2-7; CDR3nt: TGTGCCAGCAGCTGGGGACAGCTCACCTACGAGCAGTACTTC; CDR3aa: CASSWGQLTYEQYF
d_gene: NA; v_gene: TRBV5-8; abundance: NA; j_gene: TRBJ1-6; CDR3nt: TGTGCCAGCAGCCCGGGACTGTCGAATTCACCCCTCCACTTT; CDR3aa: CASSPGLSNSPLHF